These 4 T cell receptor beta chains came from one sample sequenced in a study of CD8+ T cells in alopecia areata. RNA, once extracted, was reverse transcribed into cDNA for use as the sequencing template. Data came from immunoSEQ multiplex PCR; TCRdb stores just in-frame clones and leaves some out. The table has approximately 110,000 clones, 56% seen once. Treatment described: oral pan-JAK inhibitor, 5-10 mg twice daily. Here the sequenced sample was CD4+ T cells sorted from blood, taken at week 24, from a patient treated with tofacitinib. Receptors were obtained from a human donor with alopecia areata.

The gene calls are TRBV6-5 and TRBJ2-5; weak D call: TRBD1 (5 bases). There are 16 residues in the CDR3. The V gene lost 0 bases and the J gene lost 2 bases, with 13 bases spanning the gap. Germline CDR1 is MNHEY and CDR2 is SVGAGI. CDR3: CASSYSRRQGQETQYF. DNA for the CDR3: TGTGCCAGCAGTTACTCACGCAGGCAGGGTCAAGAGACCCAGTACTTC.

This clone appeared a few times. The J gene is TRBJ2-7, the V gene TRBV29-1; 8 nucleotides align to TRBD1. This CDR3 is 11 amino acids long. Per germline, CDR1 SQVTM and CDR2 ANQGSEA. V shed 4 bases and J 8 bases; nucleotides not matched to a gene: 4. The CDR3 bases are TGCAGCGTTGCACAGGGGGTTCAGCAGTACTTC. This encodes CSVAQGVQQYF.

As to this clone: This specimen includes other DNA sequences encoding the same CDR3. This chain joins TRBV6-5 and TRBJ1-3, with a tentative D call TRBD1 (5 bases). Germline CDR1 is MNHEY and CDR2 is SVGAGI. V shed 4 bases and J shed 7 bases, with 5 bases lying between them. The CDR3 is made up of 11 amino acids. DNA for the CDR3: TGTGCCAGCAGTTGGGGGAACACCATATATTTT. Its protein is CASSWGNTIYF.

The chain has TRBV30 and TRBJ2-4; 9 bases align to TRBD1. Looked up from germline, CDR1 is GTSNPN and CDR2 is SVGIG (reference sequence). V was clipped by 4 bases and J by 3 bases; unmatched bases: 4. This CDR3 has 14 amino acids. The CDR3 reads CAWTRTGVKNIQYF. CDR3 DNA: TGTGCCTGGACTCGGACAGGGGTCAAAAACATTCAGTACTTC.